This T cell receptor (beta chain) was captured by sequencing in a study of beta chain features in type 1 diabetes. Germline assignment: CDR1 SGHRS and CDR2 YFSETQ. The J segment lost 8 bases and the V segment lost 1 base, leaving 12 bases of the junction unmatched. The CDR3 totals 17 residues. Investigators reverse transcribed all isolated RNA, so they sequenced expressed TCRB transcripts. The method was immunoSEQ multiplex PCR; TCRdb's version includes in-frame clones alone and lacks a portion of them. The repertoire holds hundreds of thousands of clones, with around 15% as singletons. To note about this clone: The antigen is unknown.

Study results and limitations: Type 1 diabetes patients showed a moderate but significant shortening of TCRB CDR3s in all four CD4+ subsets.

V usage is TRBV5-1 and J usage is TRBJ1-4; 9 bases fit TRBD1. The specimen sequenced was naive CD4+ T cells from blood. The sequence came from a man aged 18 to 30 with type 1 diabetes. The CDR3: CASSLSVRGQGREKLFF. CDR3 DNA: TGCGCCAGCAGCTTGAGCGTTCGGGGACAGGGCCGGGAAAAACTGTTTTTT.